These 18 T cell receptor beta chains came from one sample sequenced in a study of blood T cells in healthy people across ages (dated by TCRdb to the mid-2010s). Libraries were made using 5' RACE. The instrument was an Illumina HiSeq 2500. The second PCR ran for about 7 to 11 cycles and used a J-beta primer mix along with a sample-barcoded 5' primer. TCRdb redid the processing of the public reads, applying fastp at Q25 and MiXCR, and retained in-frame beta chains. Under each unique CDR3 protein, matching rows form one entry showing the most common genes and DNA. The sample data list about a million distinct CDR3 sequences, and 35% to 40% of these were observed just once. The ten largest account for around 13% of the sample. Sequencing was performed on blood. Receptor source: a man aged 18 to 30 in good health.

This chain joins TRBV10-3 and TRBJ1-5; D gene uncertain. The length of the CDR3 is 13 residues. CDR1 ENHRY and CDR2 SYGVKD come from the germline V gene. V lost 4 bases to trimming and J lost 0 bases, with 4 bases between them. The CDR3 sequence: CAISGYSNQPQHF. The CDR3 DNA reads TGTGCCATCAGTGGGTATAGCAATCAGCCCCAGCATTTT.

This clonotype has a handful of counts. The chain has TRBV5-8 and TRBJ1-1; the D is unclear. V was cut by 5 bases and J by 5 bases, with 22 bases left in between. The germline V gene encodes CDR1 SGHTS and CDR2 YDEGEE. The CDR3 is made up of 16 amino acids. The CDR3 DNA reads TGTGCCAGCAGTCCGGATCTGGCCTCCATTGGAACTGAAGCTTTCTTT. It yields the protein CASSPDLASIGTEAFF.

V and J are TRBV12-3 or TRBV12-4 and TRBJ2-5, with D perhaps TRBD2 (5 bases). The CDR3 is 14 amino acids. V shed 8 bases and J shed 3 bases, with 16 bases lying between them. The CDR3 DNA is TGTGCCAGCTCACGGGCCCGGGGAAAAGAGACCCAGTACTTC. As protein: CASSRARGKETQYF.

This sequence joins TRBV12-3 or TRBV12-4 and TRBJ2-1, with D possibly called TRBD1 or TRBD2 (5 bases each). The DNA matches TRBJ2-7 better at its end, which makes the J call doubtful. The CDR3 totals 14 residues. DNA for the CDR3: TGTGCCAGCGGGACGACAGTCGTACACAATGAGCAGTACTTC. This sequence encodes CASGTTVVHNEQYF.

This clonotype was seen more than once but under ten times. This chain links TRBV27 with TRBJ2-3; the match to TRBD2 covers 10 bases. V gave up 4 bases and J gave up 5 bases; unmatched junction bases: 18. The CDR3 is made up of 19 amino acids. The germline CDR1 and CDR2 sequences are MNHEY and SMNVEV (reference sequence). The DNA of the CDR3 is TGTGCCAGCAGTTCGGCCGCGAACAACCTAGCGGGGGTGGAAGATACGCAGTATTTT. It codes for CASSSAANNLAGVEDTQYF.

This clonotype occurred a few times. J is TRBJ2-1 and V is TRBV14; 7 bases are shared with TRBD2. The CDR3 is 18 amino acids. Germline trimming cut 1 base from V and 13 bases from J; bases unmatched to any gene: 22. The germline V gene has CDR1 SGHDN and CDR2 FVKESK. The CDR3 region is CASSQVPSDRGGGPYQFF. Written as DNA, the CDR3 is TGTGCCAGCAGCCAAGTTCCTTCGGATCGCGGGGGAGGCCCTTATCAGTTCTTC.

This clonotype was found a few times. A much bigger clone sits one base away, suggesting this may be a read error. This sequence joins TRBV13 and TRBJ2-3; D is unresolved. The V gene lost 2 bases and the J gene lost 4 bases, with 7 bases spanning the gap. This CDR3 region has 13 residues. In germline, CDR1 is PRHDT, CDR2 FYEKMQ (reference sequence). This CDR3 is CASSLKAADTQYF. CDR3 DNA: TGTGCCAGCAGCTTAAAGGCCGCAGATACGCAGTATTTT.

The rearrangement links TRBV20-1 to TRBJ1-6; D possibly corresponds to TRBD1 (5 bases). The germline gives CDR1 DFQATT, CDR2 SNEGSKA (reference sequence). V dropped 6 bases and J dropped 5 bases, with 14 bases sitting between them. This CDR3 has 14 residues. The CDR3 loop is CSAEPGGNNSPLHF. The CDR3 nucleotides are TGCAGTGCCGAACCCGGGGGGAATAATTCACCCCTCCACTTT.

The gene calls are TRBV5-1 and TRBJ2-7; tentatively, D is TRBD2 (6 bases). Deletions cut 0 bases from V and 5 bases from J, with 12 bases between. Germline values: CDR1 SGHRS, CDR2 YFSETQ. The CDR3 is 14 amino acids. This chain's CDR3 is CASSLDGGDDEQYF. The DNA for the CDR3 is TGCGCCAGCAGCTTGGACGGGGGTGACGACGAGCAGTACTTC.

The chain links TRBV20-1 to TRBJ2-7, with D possibly TRBD1 on 6 matching bases. This CDR3 comprises 15 residues. The V gene's germline CDR1 is DFQATT and CDR2 SNEGSKA (reference sequence). V lost 5 bases and J 1 base, leaving 18 bases between the germline ends. The CDR3 here is CSAGRDVGQSYEQYF. The CDR3 DNA reads TGCAGTGCTGGAAGAGACGTAGGACAGTCCTACGAGCAGTACTTC.

This clonotype was found a few times. This sequence joins TRBV7-2 and TRBJ1-2; D remains unclear. This CDR3 has 14 residues. Germline assignment: CDR1 SGHTA and CDR2 FQGNSA. V lost 5 bases and J lost 0, with 10 bases in between. The CDR3 loop reads CASSGQVANYGYTF. CDR3 DNA sequence: TGTGCCAGCAGCGGGCAGGTGGCTAACTATGGCTACACCTTC.

This chain links TRBV7-9 with TRBJ2-5; 9 nucleotides line up with TRBD1. Germline CDR1 SEHNR, CDR2 FQNEAQ (reference sequence). The CDR3 has 14 residues. V shed 11 bases and J 3 bases; nucleotides not matched to a gene: 10. This CDR3 is CAAGTTGGKETQYF. The DNA of the CDR3 is TGTGCCGCCGGGACGACAGGGGGGAAAGAGACCCAGTACTTC. Full variable domain (rest looked up from reference TRBV7-9 and TRBJ2-5): DTGVSQNPRHKITKRGQNVTFRCDPISEHNRLYWYRQTLGQGPEFLTYFQNEAQLEKSRLLSDRFSAERPKGSFSTLEIQRTEQGDSAMYLCAAGTTGGKETQYFGPGTRLLVL.

This chain uses TRBV20-1 with TRBJ2-3; 8 bases align to TRBD2. The V and J ends lost 6 bases and 3 bases, in that order; junction bases with no gene match: 14. This CDR3 contains 16 residues. CDR1 DFQATT and CDR2 SNEGSKA come from the germline V gene (reference sequence). The CDR3 sequence is CSATVGGAFTTDTQYF. For the CDR3, the DNA is TGCAGTGCCACCGTCGGGGGGGCCTTCACAACAGATACGCAGTATTTT.

V usage is TRBV25-1 and J usage is TRBJ1-6; no reliable D call. Germline V CDR1 and CDR2: MGHDK, SYGVNS. With 4 bases removed from V and 8 bases from J, the gap between germline ends came to 15 bases. The CDR3 contains 15 residues. CDR3 residues: CASSGRTVRDSPLHF. The DNA of the CDR3 is TGTGCCAGCAGTGGGAGGACCGTCCGGGATTCACCCCTCCACTTT.

CDR3 loop: CASSQGVMGDTDTQYF. The CDR3 nucleotides read TGCGCCAGCAGCCAAGGGGTTATGGGCGACACAGATACGCAGTATTTT. The chain employs TRBV4-3 and TRBJ2-3; D gene uncertain. Germline V gene lookup returns CDR1 LGHNA and CDR2 YSLEER. The CDR3 length is 16 residues. V shed 1 base and J shed 2 bases, with 13 bases lying between them.

The rearrangement links TRBV2 to TRBJ1-6, with D possibly being TRBD1 (6 bases). Trimming left V 7 bases short and J 10 bases short, with 14 bases between. The length of the CDR3 is 13 residues. CDR1 is SNHLY and CDR2 is FYNNEI in the germline V gene. The CDR3 DNA is TGTGCCAGCAACATCGAGGGGGAGTCACCCCTCCACTTT. The encoded protein is CASNIEGESPLHF.

The rearrangement links TRBV6-6 to TRBJ2-3; tentatively, D is TRBD1 (6 bases). V was shortened by 6 bases and J by 2 bases, with 15 bases between the two germline ends. Germline V gene sequence: CDR1 MNHNY, CDR2 SVGAGI (reference sequence). This CDR3 is 15 amino acids long. CDR3 residues: CASRDLGHDTDTQYF. In DNA, the CDR3 is TGTGCCAGCAGGGACCTGGGACATGACACAGATACGCAGTATTTT.

This clonotype has more than one count but fewer than ten. V gene TRBV7-9 combines with J gene TRBJ2-7; D may be TRBD2 (5 bases). Trimming left V 3 bases short and J 4 bases short, with 22 bases between. CDR1 SEHNR and CDR2 FQNEAQ come from the germline V gene (reference sequence). The length of the CDR3 is 17 residues. CDR3 bases: TGTGCCAGCAGCTTGGAGGTCCCCGGGTACCAGGCGTACGAGCAGTACTTC. It is translated as CASSLEVPGYQAYEQYF. The entire variable domain, with the rest obtained from reference TRBV7-9 and TRBJ2-7, is as follows: DTGVSQNPRHKITKRGQNVTFRCDPISEHNRLYWYRQTLGQGPEFLTYFQNEAQLEKSRLLSDRFSAERPKGSFSTLEIQRTEQGDSAMYLCASSLEVPGYQAYEQYFGPGTRLTVT.